This TCR beta chain was sequenced during a study of cytomegalovirus exposure and HLA in healthy donors. PCR involved 60 Vbeta and 13 Jbeta primers. Produced via immunoSEQ multiplex PCR; TCRdb's table is partial and in-frame only. The table shows fewer than 250,000 clones, with about three quarters occurring only once. Broader study findings: CMV antigen specificity of a few CMV-associated chains was confirmed in vitro. TRBV6-2, TRBV6-3 and some other V segments were unresolvable in 87-base-pair reads.

Turning to this clone: Its target is unknown.

Trimming removed 0 bases from V and 2 bases from J; junction bases left unmatched: 5. The CDR3 has 16 residues. Germline V CDR1 and CDR2: SGDLS, YYNGEE. This receptor was obtained from a middle-aged woman in good health and CMV-seronegative. The chain links TRBV9 to TRBJ1-5; TRBD1 matches at 7 bases. Sample: PBMCs. CDR3 sequence (DNA): TGTGCCAGCAGCGTAGGACAGGGTGGTGGCAATCAGCCCCAGCATTTT. It specifies CASSVGQGGGNQPQHF.